This T cell receptor (beta chain) derives from a study of T cells in Graves' hyperthyroidism and ophthalmopathy. Amplified TCR beta CDR3 regions derived from RNA transcripts. RT-PCR in the first round (using the HTBI primer set) targeted the TCR CDR3. TCRdb processed the multiplex PCR reads anew with MiXCR; each CDR3 protein has one entry. Found here are about 400,000 distinct CDR3 sequences, about 15% of them singletons; the top ten hold roughly an eighth. This clonotype was seen many times. The antigen is not known. Study results and caveats: Most clonotypes that expanded in the thyroid above 0.001 also showed up in blood. The model foresaw ophthalmopathy a median approximately 6.3 months prior to onset.

Inclusion characteristics of ophthalmopathy patients comprised a Clinical Activity Score of at least 3, a NOSPECS grade of at least 4, and duration under 3 months. V lost 4 bases and J lost 0, with 15 bases in between. The CDR3 runs 16 residues. Germline lookup yields CDR1 SGHTA and CDR2 FQGTGA. The chain joins TRBV7-3 to TRBJ1-1; weak D call: TRBD1 (5 bases). The TCR comes from a man younger than 30 with Graves' ophthalmopathy. Sequences were obtained from blood. The CDR3 DNA follows: TGTGCCAGCAGCTCCTCACCCGAGACAGTGAACACTGAAGCTTTCTTT. This gives the protein CASSSSPETVNTEAFF.